A single sample is the source of the 29 T cell receptor beta chains below, sequenced in a study of T cells in Graves' hyperthyroidism and ophthalmopathy. TCR beta CDR3 regions were amplified from RNA transcripts. Initially, a first-round RT-PCR of the TCR CDR3 employed the HTBI primer set. TCRdb re-called the multiplex PCR reads with MiXCR, one entry per CDR3 protein. The table has hundreds of thousands of distinct CDR3 sequences, 14% seen once; the top ten hold roughly 10%. The sample taken for sequencing was blood. Receptors were obtained from a woman between 18 and 30 years old with Graves' hyperthyroidism.

Ten or more counts support this clonotype. J is TRBJ2-3 and V is TRBV7-6; D is possibly TRBD2 (5 bases). CDR1 and CDR2 from the germline V gene are SGHVS and FNYEAQ. The CDR3 is 14 amino acids. V dropped 5 bases and J dropped 4 bases, with 13 bases sitting between them. The CDR3 spells CASSGLAGPDTQYF. CDR3 DNA sequence: TGTGCCAGCAGCGGCCTAGCCGGGCCAGATACGCAGTATTTT.

This chain uses TRBV4-1 with TRBJ2-5; a weak D match, TRBD1 (5 bases). V lost 1 base, J lost 5 bases, and 17 bases lay in between. Germline loops: CDR1 MGHRA, CDR2 YSYEKL. There are 16 residues in the CDR3. The CDR3 nucleotides read TGCGCCAGCAGCCAAGGAGGCGGACATCGTGCGGAGACCCAGTACTTC. This gives the protein CASSQGGGHRAETQYF.

This clonotype was detected many times. CDR3 bases: TGCGCCAGCAGCTTGGAGAGCGGGACAACCTACGAGCAGTACTTC. Its protein is CASSLESGTTYEQYF. The chain couples TRBV5-1 to TRBJ2-7, with D possibly being TRBD2 (7 bases). V was shortened by 0 bases and J by 2 bases, with 12 bases between the two germline ends. The CDR3 loop spans 15 amino acids. Germline values: CDR1 SGHRS, CDR2 YFSETQ.

This clonotype has at least ten counts. J is TRBJ2-1 and V is TRBV28; 11 bases line up with TRBD1. The V gene end was trimmed by 7 bases and the J gene end by 3 bases; junction bases not matched to a gene: 11. Germline values: CDR1 MDHEN, CDR2 SYDVKM. The CDR3 is made up of 17 amino acids. CDR3 amino acids: CASTDLGTGGFYNEQFF. The DNA for the CDR3 is TGTGCCAGCACCGATCTCGGGACAGGGGGATTCTACAATGAGCAGTTCTTC.

This clonotype has at least ten counts. This chain joins TRBV7-9 and TRBJ1-6; tentative D call: TRBD1 (5 bases). Between the trimmed V and J ends, which lost 2 bases and 0 bases, there was a span of 8 bases. CDR1 and CDR2 (germline): SEHNR, FQNEAQ (reference sequence). The CDR3 length is 16 residues. CDR3 DNA sequence: TGTGCCAGCAGCTTAAGGGGAGGCTCCTATAATTCACCCCTCCACTTT. It yields the protein CASSLRGGSYNSPLHF.

The chain links TRBV7-9 to TRBJ1-1; D ambiguous. This CDR3 contains 11 residues. CDR1 and CDR2 (germline): SEHNR, FQNEAQ (reference sequence). The V end was cut by 4 bases, the J end by 11 bases, with 11 bases between. As DNA, the CDR3 is TGTGCCAGCAGCTCAGGCCCCTTGGCTTTCTTT. It codes for CASSSGPLAFF.

There are many counts of this clonotype. This chain links TRBV3-1 with TRBJ2-1; 9 positions match TRBD2. The CDR3 totals 13 residues. CDR1 is LGHDT, CDR2 YNNKEL, per germline (reference sequence). With V trimmed by 3 bases and J by 8 bases, 2 bases remained unmatched. In nucleotides, the CDR3 is TGTGCCAGCAGCCACTTAGCGGGAGATGAGCAGTTCTTC. This codes for CASSHLAGDEQFF.

V gene TRBV20-1 combines with J gene TRBJ2-5; TRBD2 matches 15 bases. The CDR3 has 14 amino acids. With 4 bases clipped from V and 7 bases from J, the junction kept 4 bases outside the gene matches. Germline V gene sequence: CDR1 DFQATT, CDR2 SNEGSKA (reference sequence). In DNA, the CDR3 is TGCAGTGCTATCGGACTAGCGGGAGGGCGGACCCAGTACTTC. It specifies CSAIGLAGGRTQYF.

In its sample, this clonotype was seen a few times. This chain links TRBV16 with TRBJ1-5; D gene ambiguous. The CDR3 runs to 15 residues. Germline assignment: CDR1 KGHSY and CDR2 FQNENV. Trimming left V 1 base short and J 7 bases short, with 14 bases between. CDR3 amino acids: CASSQWSGGRQPQHF. The CDR3 bases are TGTGCCAGCAGCCAATGGTCGGGCGGGAGACAGCCCCAGCATTTT.

J is TRBJ1-1 and V is TRBV6-6; tentatively, D is TRBD1 (5 bases). This CDR3 region has 17 residues. Trimming cost V 0 bases and J 0 bases, with 14 bases left between them. The germline CDR1 and CDR2 sequences are MNHNY and SVGAGI (reference sequence). CDR3 protein: CASSYSGVGGVNTEAFF. The CDR3 DNA follows: TGTGCCAGCAGTTACTCGGGGGTGGGGGGGGTGAACACTGAAGCTTTCTTT.

V usage is TRBV29-1 and J usage is TRBJ2-7, with D possibly TRBD2 on 6 matching bases. The CDR3 covers 12 residues. CDR1 and CDR2 (germline): SQVTM, ANQGSEA. The germline V and J ends were trimmed by 3 bases and 5 bases, with 11 bases remaining between them. The DNA of the CDR3 is TGCAGCGTTGATGGGGGGACGGACGAGCAGTACTTC. Translating it yields CSVDGGTDEQYF.

This clonotype appeared many times. The chain carries TRBV20-1 and TRBJ2-3; weak D call: TRBD2 (5 bases). V lost 1 base and J lost 6, with 11 bases in between. This CDR3 is 13 amino acids long. CDR1 and CDR2 (germline): DFQATT, SNEGSKA (reference sequence). The CDR3 nucleotides read TGCAGTGCTAGAGGGGTCTCGGGGGATACGCAGTATTTT. Protein: CSARGVSGDTQYF.

This clonotype was recorded at least ten times. This chain links TRBV20-1 with TRBJ2-5, with TRBD1 as a possible D gene (5 bases). The V end lost 6 bases, the J end lost 5 bases, and 10 bases lay between the germline ends. Germline-derived CDR1 and CDR2 are DFQATT and SNEGSKA (reference sequence). This CDR3 has 11 residues. CDR3 loop: CSATQGETQYF. The CDR3 coding sequence is TGCAGTGCCACCCAGGGTGAGACCCAGTACTTC.

A few counts support this clonotype. This rearrangement joins TRBV27 to TRBJ1-4, with 10 bases that match TRBD1. From germline, CDR1 is MNHEY and CDR2 SMNVEV (reference sequence). Trimming took 1 base from V and 7 from J; bases not matched to a gene: 9. This CDR3 contains 17 residues. This CDR3 reads CASSLFLPGQGSEKLFF. CDR3 bases: TGTGCCAGCAGTTTATTTTTACCGGGACAGGGGAGTGAAAAACTGTTTTTT.

Many counts were recorded for this clonotype. The V gene is TRBV13, the J gene TRBJ2-7; D perhaps matches TRBD1 (5 bases). The germline V gene encodes CDR1 PRHDT and CDR2 FYEKMQ (reference sequence). Trimming removed 5 bases at V and 2 bases at J, with 13 bases between. This CDR3 is built from 14 residues. The CDR3 is CASSNSRVAYEQYF. The CDR3 nucleotides read TGTGCCAGCAGCAACTCCAGGGTTGCCTACGAGCAGTACTTC.

This clonotype was counted between two and nine times. The rearrangement links TRBV30 to TRBJ2-1, with D possibly being TRBD1 (5 bases). Trimming took off 4 bases at V and 8 bases at J, with 15 bases between the two ends. Germline values: CDR1 GTSNPN, CDR2 SVGIG (reference sequence). The CDR3 has 13 residues. CDR3 DNA sequence: TGTGCCTGGACAGGGTCGGGCCTCTATGAGCAGTTCTTC. Translation gives CAWTGSGLYEQFF. The whole variable domain, remainder taken from reference TRBV30 and TRBJ2-1, is SQTIHQWPATLVQPVGSPLSLECTVEGTSNPNLYWYRQAAGRGLQLLFYSVGIGQISSEVPQNLSASRPQDRQFILSSKKLLLSDSGFYLCAWTGSGLYEQFFGPGTRLTVL.

This clonotype was detected a few times. The chain employs TRBV18 and TRBJ2-7; D is uncertain. Trimming shortened V by 0 bases and J by 2 bases, and 11 bases separated the two germline ends. The CDR3 loop spans 15 amino acids. Germline assignment: CDR1 KGHSH and CDR2 LQKENI. The CDR3 DNA is TGTGCCAGCTCACCACCAGAGACTCCAACCTACGAGCAGTACTTC. Amino acids: CASSPPETPTYEQYF.

In this sample, this clonotype turned up many times. The V and J genes are TRBV4-1 and TRBJ1-5, with D possibly being TRBD1 (5 bases). V dropped 3 bases and J dropped 4 bases, with 10 bases sitting between them. The germline gives CDR1 MGHRA, CDR2 YSYEKL. The CDR3 consists of 14 residues. The CDR3 region is CASSQGPVNQPQHF. CDR3 sequence (DNA): TGCGCCAGCAGCCAGGGGCCGGTAAATCAGCCCCAGCATTTT.

As for this clonotype: One end of the junction fails to match germline, which may point to a read error. The chain is built from TRBV6-1 and TRBJ1-1; maybe TRBD1 (6 bases). Germline assignment: CDR1 MNHNS and CDR2 SASEGT. The CDR3 sequence is 12 residues long. As DNA, the CDR3 is TGTGCCAGCAGCCAGGGGACGACAGAAGCTTCCTTT. Translated: CASSQGTTEASF.

This clonotype has just a few counts. The rearrangement links TRBV28 to TRBJ2-1, with TRBD2 matching 10 bases. V trimming: 5 bases; J trimming: 7 bases; junction bases outside the gene matches: 14. From germline, CDR1 is MDHEN and CDR2 SYDVKM. This CDR3 contains 17 residues. The CDR3 sequence is CASSPVPGLAAHNEQFF. The CDR3 DNA reads as TGTGCCAGCAGTCCCGTACCCGGACTAGCGGCTCATAATGAGCAGTTCTTC.

Comment on this clonotype: A much larger clone lies one base from this, so it may be a read error. This sequence joins TRBV29-1 and TRBJ1-5; 7 bases map to TRBD1. The CDR3 consists of 15 residues. The germline CDR1 and CDR2 sequences are SQVTM and ANQGSEA. The trim removed 5 bases at V and 1 base at J, leaving 8 bases unmatched. This chain's CDR3 is CSVRYRGGSNQPQHF. For the CDR3, the DNA is TGCAGCGTTAGGTACAGGGGAGGGAGCAATCAGCCCCAGCATTTT.

This clonotype has a count of ten or more. The chain couples TRBV24-1 to TRBJ2-5; TRBD2 aligns across 7 bases. There are 16 residues in the CDR3. After removal of 4 bases from V and 0 bases from J, the junction contained 7 bases not matched to a gene. Germline V gives CDR1 KGHDR, CDR2 SFDVKD. CDR3 DNA: TGTGCCACCAGTGACCTGAGCGGGAACGACCAAGAGACCCAGTACTTC. This gives the protein CATSDLSGNDQETQYF.

This clonotype was seen repeatedly, ten times or more. The chain couples TRBV28 to TRBJ2-1; 8 bases agree with TRBD2. V shed 3 bases and J 8 bases; nucleotides not matched to a gene: 3. CDR1 MDHEN and CDR2 SYDVKM come from the germline V gene. This CDR3 is 13 amino acids long. The CDR3 DNA follows: TGTGCCAGCAGTTTCGGGAGGGCCGATGAGCAGTTCTTC. This encodes CASSFGRADEQFF.

This clonotype was observed a handful of times. V and J are TRBV19 and TRBJ1-5; D remains unclear. Between the trimmed V and J ends, which lost 2 bases and 9 bases, there was a span of 17 bases. Germline lookup yields CDR1 LNHDA and CDR2 SQIVND (reference sequence). The CDR3 is 15 amino acids. Here the CDR3 reads CASSISPDGDTPQHF. CDR3 nucleotide sequence: TGTGCCAGTAGTATAAGCCCCGATGGGGATACGCCCCAGCATTTT.

This clonotype was recorded once. V usage is TRBV5-4 and J usage is TRBJ2-7, with TRBD2 matching over 8 bases. Trimming removed 3 bases from V and 3 bases from J; junction bases left unmatched: 14. Looked up from germline, CDR1 is SGHNT and CDR2 is YYREEE (reference sequence). This CDR3 contains 17 residues. The CDR3: CASSWLPPAGAYYEQYF. The CDR3 region has the DNA TGTGCCAGCAGCTGGTTACCCCCAGCGGGAGCGTACTACGAGCAGTACTTC.

Only a few counts were recorded for this clonotype. This chain connects TRBV6-2 or TRBV6-3 to TRBJ2-1; the D gene could be TRBD1 or TRBD2 (5 bases each). Germline CDR1 and CDR2: MNHEY and SVGEGT. V lost 0 bases to trimming and J lost 4 bases, with 10 bases between them. There are 15 residues in the CDR3. CDR3 in amino acids: CASSYSMGDYNEQFF. In DNA, the CDR3 is TGTGCCAGCAGTTACTCGATGGGGGATTACAATGAGCAGTTCTTC.

The CDR3 coding sequence is TGTGCCAGCAGTTGGACAGGAAAATCCAATGAGCAGTTCTTC. Translating it yields CASSWTGKSNEQFF. The chain employs TRBV5-5 and TRBJ2-1; 7 bases line up with TRBD1. Trimming took 5 bases from V and 6 from J; bases not matched to a gene: 8. Germline V gene lookup returns CDR1 SGHKS and CDR2 YYEKEE (reference sequence). CDR3 length: 14 amino acids.

This clonotype was recorded at least ten times. This chain uses TRBV12-3 or TRBV12-4 with TRBJ2-7, with D unclear. The CDR3 is made up of 12 amino acids. Between the trimmed V and J ends, which lost 2 bases and 6 bases, there was a span of 8 bases. CDR3 sequence (DNA): TGTGCCAGCAGTTTATGGGGTTCCGAGCAGTACTTC. Translated, it gives CASSLWGSEQYF.

This clonotype appeared many times. This chain joins TRBV6-6 and TRBJ2-5; tentative D call: TRBD1 (6 bases). CDR3 length: 14 amino acids. V shed 2 bases and J shed 4 bases, with 11 bases lying between them. From germline, CDR1 is MNHNY and CDR2 SVGAGI (reference sequence). This chain's CDR3 is CASSYGRGRETQYF. Written as DNA, the CDR3 is TGTGCCAGCAGTTACGGCAGGGGCCGAGAGACCCAGTACTTC.